Following are 30 T cell receptor beta chains from one sample sequenced in a study of T cells in Graves' hyperthyroidism and ophthalmopathy. Using RNA transcripts as the source, TCR beta CDR3 regions were amplified. First-round RT-PCR with HTBI primers amplified the TCR CDR3 region. MiXCR, run by TCRdb on the multiplex PCR reads, gives a single entry per CDR3 protein. The data show about 400,000 distinct CDR3 sequences, approximately 14% seen once. Sequencing was done on a sample of blood. The receptor set was obtained from a young woman with Graves' hyperthyroidism that later progressed to Graves' ophthalmopathy.

This clonotype occurred a few times. This chain links TRBV20-1 with TRBJ2-4, with TRBD2 identical over 10 bases. Germline CDR1 DFQATT, CDR2 SNEGSKA (reference sequence). Trimming removed 1 base from V and 0 bases from J; junction bases left unmatched: 12. The CDR3 covers 19 residues. The CDR3 bases are TGCAGTGCTAGAGTACTGCTAGCGGGGGCTACTCTAGCCAAAAACATTCAGTACTTC. Amino acids: CSARVLLAGATLAKNIQYF.

About this clonotype itself: This sequence may be a read error, since a much larger clone differs from it by one base. The V gene is TRBV6-1, the J gene TRBJ2-7; D is possibly TRBD1 (5 bases). CDR3 length: 12 amino acids. CDR1 and CDR2 from the germline V gene are MNHNS and SASEGT. CDR3 region: CPSSTGNYEQYF. For the CDR3, the DNA is TGTCCCAGCAGTACAGGCAACTACGAGCAGTACTTC.

V gene TRBV19 combines with J gene TRBJ2-1; TRBD2 might be the D (6 bases). Germline V gene lookup returns CDR1 LNHDA and CDR2 SQIVND (reference sequence). This CDR3 comprises 15 residues. Trimming shortened V by 6 bases and J by 7 bases, and 19 bases separated the two germline ends. The CDR3 sequence is CASRWRRGLVNEQFF. The CDR3 DNA reads TGTGCCAGTAGGTGGCGGCGGGGCCTAGTTAATGAGCAGTTCTTC.

This sequence joins TRBV19 and TRBJ2-1; D gene unclear. The V and J ends lost 5 bases and 6 bases respectively, with 8 bases between them. CDR3 length: 12 amino acids. CDR1 is LNHDA and CDR2 is SQIVND in the germline V gene (reference sequence). In DNA form, the CDR3 reads TGTGCCAGTAGTCGAGGATTCAATGAGCAGTTCTTC. It translates to CASSRGFNEQFF.

The chain joins TRBV28 to TRBJ2-2; perhaps TRBD2 as D (5 bases). The V end lost 3 bases, the J end lost 1 base, and 6 bases lay between the germline ends. Germline V gene lookup returns CDR1 MDHEN and CDR2 SYDVKM. The CDR3 has 14 amino acids. The DNA of the CDR3 is TGTGCCAGCAGTTTCAGCGGGAACACCGGGGAGCTGTTTTTT. It codes for CASSFSGNTGELFF.

This clonotype was counted ten times or more. The chain uses TRBV7-2 and TRBJ2-2; TRBD1 matches at 9 bases. CDR3 length equals 15 residues. V trimming: 6 bases; J trimming: 7 bases; junction bases outside the gene matches: 9. Germline-derived CDR1 and CDR2 are SGHTA and FQGNSA. CDR3 region: CASSLRQGEVGELFF. In DNA, the CDR3 is TGTGCCAGCAGTTTACGACAGGGGGAGGTCGGGGAGCTGTTTTTT.

In this sample, this clonotype turned up many times. The chain couples TRBV28 to TRBJ2-7; 9 bases align to TRBD1. CDR1 and CDR2 from the germline V gene are MDHEN and SYDVKM. The V segment lost 5 bases and the J segment 3 bases; nucleotides outside the gene matches: 8. This CDR3 has 15 residues. CDR3 DNA sequence: TGTGCCAGCAGTAGGGGACAGGGAAGGAACTACGAGCAGTACTTC. Translating gives CASSRGQGRNYEQYF.

Of note for this clonotype: This could be a read error, since a much larger clone is one nucleotide away. This chain connects TRBV4-2 to TRBJ2-7; 12 bases are shared with TRBD2. From germline, CDR1 is LGHNA and CDR2 YNFKEQ. V lost 0 bases, J lost 7 bases, and 7 bases stayed unmatched. The CDR3 is made up of 16 amino acids. The CDR3 here is CASSQDPSGRDREQYF. DNA for the CDR3: TGTGCCAGCAGCCAAGATCCTAGCGGGAGGGACAGGGAGCAGTACTTC.

This clonotype showed up many times. This chain links TRBV28 with TRBJ1-2; maybe TRBD1 (5 bases). The CDR3 extends over 15 amino acids. CDR1 and CDR2 (germline): MDHEN, SYDVKM. V dropped 2 bases and J dropped 0 bases, with 10 bases sitting between them. CDR3 nucleotides: TGTGCCAGCAGTTTAGGGGGTAGTACTAACTATGGCTACACCTTC. This encodes CASSLGGSTNYGYTF.

This clonotype showed up just once. A much larger clone sits a single nucleotide away, making a read error possible. The chain couples TRBV7-2 to TRBJ2-3; D gene uncertain. The CDR3 consists of 15 residues. Germline assignment: CDR1 SGHTA and CDR2 FQGNSA. Trimming removed 5 bases from V and 6 bases from J, with 18 bases in between. In DNA, the CDR3 is TGTGCCAGCAGCCAGGACGGCACCCTCACGGATACGCAGTATTTT. It is translated as CASSQDGTLTDTQYF.

In this sample, this clonotype turned up many times. The rearrangement uses TRBV6-2 or TRBV6-3 and TRBJ2-1, with 10 nucleotides matching TRBD2. The CDR3 contains 16 residues. J was trimmed by 2 bases and V by 6 bases; bases with no gene match: 7. Germline assignment: CDR1 MNHEY and CDR2 SVGEGT. The CDR3 sequence: CASRDSSGSAYNEQFF. CDR3 bases: TGTGCCAGCAGGGACTCTAGCGGGAGCGCCTACAATGAGCAGTTCTTC.

Many counts were recorded for this clonotype. CDR3 region: CASSPRQGATEAFF. CDR3 DNA sequence: TGTGCCAGCAGCCCCCGACAGGGGGCCACTGAAGCTTTCTTT. The chain links TRBV11-2 to TRBJ1-1; 10 positions agree with TRBD1. V dropped 5 bases and J dropped 4; count of bases not matched to a gene: 4. The CDR3 contains 14 residues. Looked up from germline, CDR1 is SGHAT and CDR2 is FQNNGV.

This clonotype was observed at least ten times. The chain uses TRBV28 and TRBJ2-3, with a possible D match to TRBD2 (6 bases). The CDR3 covers 15 residues. Per the germline V gene, CDR1 is MDHEN and CDR2 is SYDVKM. Trimming cost V 4 bases and J 2 bases, with 13 bases left between them. CDR3 nucleotides: TGTGCCAGCAGTTCTGCACCGGGAGCCACAGATACGCAGTATTTT. It specifies CASSSAPGATDTQYF.

The V and J genes are TRBV5-1 and TRBJ1-4, with TRBD1 as a possible D gene (6 bases). CDR1 and CDR2 (germline): SGHRS, YFSETQ. The CDR3 is 14 residues long. Trimming stripped 3 bases from V and 4 bases from J, with 10 bases between. The CDR3 is CASSSAGDNEKLFF. CDR3 DNA sequence: TGCGCCAGCAGCTCGGCAGGGGATAATGAAAAACTGTTTTTT.

This clonotype was seen repeatedly, ten times or more. The CDR3 nucleotides read TGTGCCAGCAGTTTTACTAGCGGGGGGCTTTACGAGCAGTACTTC. Translating it yields CASSFTSGGLYEQYF. The chain is built from TRBV27 and TRBJ2-7; 12 positions match TRBD2. CDR1 and CDR2 from the germline V gene are MNHEY and SMNVEV (reference sequence). Losses at the gene ends were 3 bases for V and 4 bases for J; bases not matched to a gene: 4. The CDR3 extends over 15 amino acids.

This clonotype was recorded at least ten times. The chain carries TRBV7-2 and TRBJ2-2, with TRBD2 matching 11 bases. Per the germline V gene, CDR1 is SGHTA and CDR2 is FQGNSA. The V and J ends lost 3 bases and 5 bases, in that order; junction bases with no gene match: 5. This CDR3 is built from 16 residues. The CDR3 sequence: CASSFVAGGRTGELFF. The CDR3 DNA reads as TGTGCCAGCAGCTTCGTAGCGGGAGGGCGGACCGGGGAGCTGTTTTTT.

This clonotype came up many times. The chain joins TRBV3-1 to TRBJ2-5; TRBD2 matches at 10 bases. There are 14 residues in the CDR3. With V trimmed by 6 bases and J by 5 bases, 6 bases remained unmatched. Germline CDR1 reads LGHDT; CDR2 reads YNNKEL (reference sequence). The CDR3 protein is CASRRASGSETQYF. The DNA of the CDR3 is TGTGCCAGCAGACGAGCTAGCGGGAGTGAGACCCAGTACTTC.

About this clonotype itself: It may be a read error: a sequence one base away is much more abundant. DNA of the CDR3: TGTGCCAGCAGCGCAGACTCGGGCCCGCTTGGCGATCAGTACTTC. Translating gives CASSADSGPLGDQYF. The chain employs TRBV28 and TRBJ2-7, with D uncertain. This CDR3 region has 15 residues. Per germline, CDR1 MDHEN and CDR2 SYDVKM. Between the trimmed V and J ends, which lost 6 bases and 10 bases, there was a span of 25 bases.

This clonotype was seen repeatedly, ten times or more. This rearrangement joins TRBV20-1 to TRBJ1-5; perhaps TRBD1 as D (5 bases). The CDR3 totals 16 residues. The V and J ends lost 3 bases and 6 bases respectively, with 21 bases between them. Germline values: CDR1 DFQATT, CDR2 SNEGSKA (reference sequence). The CDR3 reads CSARRRAGGGGQPQHF. The CDR3, as DNA: TGCAGTGCTAGGAGACGGGCCGGGGGAGGTGGTCAGCCCCAGCATTTT.

This chain links TRBV19 with TRBJ1-6; no clear D gene. The germline V and J ends were trimmed by 5 bases and 4 bases, with 12 bases remaining between them. This CDR3 is 15 amino acids long. The V gene's germline CDR1 is LNHDA and CDR2 SQIVND (reference sequence). The CDR3 protein is CASSLRPLYNSPLHF. The CDR3 coding sequence is TGTGCCAGTAGTCTGCGACCACTTTATAATTCACCCCTCCACTTT.

V usage is TRBV10-3 and J usage is TRBJ2-7; 9 bases align to TRBD1. This CDR3 comprises 15 residues. Germline V gene lookup returns CDR1 ENHRY and CDR2 SYGVKD. J gave up 3 bases and V 6 bases, and 9 bases lay outside the gene matches. CDR3 in amino acids: CAIRGPDRGFYEQYF. The CDR3 bases are TGTGCCATCAGGGGCCCTGACAGGGGGTTCTACGAGCAGTACTTC.

This clonotype was found a few times. The chain has TRBV5-8 and TRBJ2-3; the match to TRBD2 covers 12 bases. Looked up from germline, CDR1 is SGHTS and CDR2 is YDEGEE. CDR3 length: 17 residues. V shed 1 base and J 3 bases; nucleotides not matched to a gene: 6. The CDR3 spells CASSLKLAGGGTDTQYF. CDR3 nucleotides: TGTGCCAGCAGCTTGAAACTAGCGGGAGGCGGGACAGATACGCAGTATTTT.

Only a few counts were recorded for this clonotype. The chain links TRBV7-2 to TRBJ2-7; 10 nucleotides align to TRBD2. CDR3 length: 16 residues. The junction had 5 bases not matched to a gene; V was cut back by 1 base and J by 2 bases. CDR1 is SGHTA and CDR2 is FQGNSA in the germline V gene. Here the CDR3 DNA reads TGTGCCAGCAGCTTAGAACGCCTAGCGGGGGCCTACGAGCAGTACTTC. Translated: CASSLERLAGAYEQYF.

The gene calls are TRBV24-1 and TRBJ2-1, with 11 bases matching TRBD2. Germline assignment: CDR1 KGHDR and CDR2 SFDVKD. This CDR3 is built from 16 residues. Losses at the gene ends were 4 bases for V and 0 bases for J; bases not matched to a gene: 1. The CDR3 DNA follows: TGTGCCACCAGTGAGGGACTAGCGGCCTCCTACAATGAGCAGTTCTTC. As protein: CATSEGLAASYNEQFF.

This clonotype was observed many times. A much larger clone is a single base away; this may be a read error. The chain carries TRBV6-2 or TRBV6-3 and TRBJ2-3, with 10 positions matching TRBD1. The germline V gene has CDR1 MNHEY and CDR2 SVGEGT. V trimming: 0 bases; J trimming: 1 base; junction bases outside the gene matches: 1. This CDR3 contains 16 residues. CDR3 protein: CASSYSGTGGTDTQYF. In DNA, the CDR3 is TGTGCCAGCAGTTACTCCGGGACAGGGGGCACAGATACGCAGTATTTT.

Ten or more counts support this clonotype. The chain links TRBV28 to TRBJ1-4; 10 bases match TRBD1. Germline assignment: CDR1 MDHEN and CDR2 SYDVKM. The CDR3 runs 18 residues. The ends lost 6 bases at V and 1 base at J; junction bases unmatched: 11. CDR3 coding DNA: TGTGCCAGCAGACCAGACAGGGGGCGGTTTCTAACTAATGAAAAACTGTTTTTT. It specifies CASRPDRGRFLTNEKLFF.

The J gene is TRBJ2-1, the V gene TRBV20-1, with 7 bases fitting TRBD1. With 0 bases clipped from V and 1 base from J, the junction kept 9 bases outside the gene matches. Germline assignment: CDR1 DFQATT and CDR2 SNEGSKA (reference sequence). The CDR3 length is 17 residues. The CDR3 region has the DNA TGCAGTGCTAGAGATCAGAAGGGGGCGCGGTCCTACAATGAGCAGTTCTTC. This translates into CSARDQKGARSYNEQFF.

Only a few counts were recorded for this clonotype. This chain uses TRBV2 with TRBJ2-2; 7 bases agree with TRBD1. Germline CDR1 reads SNHLY; CDR2 reads FYNNEI. V gave up 6 bases and J gave up 6 bases; unmatched junction bases: 1. This CDR3 region has 12 residues. CDR3 nucleotides: TGTGCCAGCAGGCAGGGGGCCGGGGAGCTGTTTTTT. This gives the protein CASRQGAGELFF.

This clonotype was counted ten times or more. V and J are TRBV28 and TRBJ2-3; 8 nucleotides agree with TRBD1. The CDR3 is 16 residues long. The V gene's germline CDR1 is MDHEN and CDR2 SYDVKM. V gave up 6 bases and J gave up 2 bases; unmatched junction bases: 10. As DNA, the CDR3 is TGTGCCAGCAGCTCTCAACAGGGGGAGAACACAGATACGCAGTATTTT. Its protein is CASSSQQGENTDTQYF.

This clonotype was counted only a few times. The chain uses TRBV20-1 and TRBJ2-4; D remains ambiguous. Germline-derived CDR1 and CDR2 are DFQATT and SNEGSKA (reference sequence). The CDR3 contains 12 residues. For the CDR3, the DNA is TGCAGCTCAGTGTTAGCCAAAAACATTCAGTACTTC. Translation gives CSSVLAKNIQYF.